Below are 27 T cell receptor beta chains sequenced from a single sample in a study of a mutant IDH1 vaccine in newly diagnosed glioma. Regarding time point: baseline, week 1 (first vaccination visit). Treatment in this sample: pre-vaccination baseline after standard-of-care therapy. Sequencing was performed with immunoSEQ multiplex PCR; in TCRdb, only in-frame clones are kept and a portion is missing. The data show some 21,000 clones, roughly 88% seen once. The material was PBMCs, obtained from a glioma patient treated with radiotherapy, temozolomide or both. The receptor set was obtained from a man aged 35 to 55 with glioma.

Relative to its sample, this clone is medium-sized. The chain has TRBV9 and TRBJ1-5; a weak D match, TRBD1 (5 bases). Trimming removed 3 bases from V and 4 bases from J, with 11 bases in between. The length of the CDR3 is 14 residues. Germline V gene data show CDR1 as SGDLS and CDR2 as YYNGEE. The CDR3 protein is CASSGRDGNQPQHF. The CDR3 DNA reads as TGTGCCAGCAGCGGCCGGGACGGTAATCAGCCCCAGCATTTT. The whole variable domain, remainder taken from reference TRBV9 and TRBJ1-5, is DSGVTQTPKHLITATGQRVTLRCSPRSGDLSVYWYQQSLDQGLQFLIQYYNGEERAKGNILERFSAQQFPDLHSELNLSSLELGDSALYFCASSGRDGNQPQHFGDGTRLSIL.

The chain employs TRBV28 and TRBJ2-7; unclear D gene. The CDR3 runs to 14 residues. Trimming removed 5 bases from V and 4 bases from J, with 15 bases in between. Germline CDR1 reads MDHEN; CDR2 reads SYDVKM. The CDR3 nucleotides read TGTGCCAGCAGTGGAGTGGACGAGTGGTACGAGCAGTACTTC. This sequence encodes CASSGVDEWYEQYF.

V usage is TRBV10-1 and J usage is TRBJ2-2; 7 bases are shared with TRBD1. The CDR3 length is 16 residues. Germline V gene sequence: CDR1 WNHNN, CDR2 SYGVQD (reference sequence). The V and J ends lost 4 bases and 4 bases, in that order; junction bases with no gene match: 9. The CDR3 nucleotides read TGCGCCAGCAGTGCACAGGGGTATCGGGTCACCGGGGAGCTGTTTTTT. It specifies CASSAQGYRVTGELFF.

The gene calls are TRBV4-3 and TRBJ2-2; the match to TRBD1 covers 7 bases. With 4 bases clipped from V and 2 bases from J, the junction kept 7 bases outside the gene matches. Germline V gene data show CDR1 as LGHNA and CDR2 as YSLEER. The CDR3 totals 16 residues. The CDR3 protein is CASSPTTGYNTGELFF. DNA of the CDR3: TGCGCCAGCAGCCCTACGACAGGGTATAACACCGGGGAGCTGTTTTTT.

The chain carries TRBV28 and TRBJ1-2; no clear D. Germline CDR1 reads MDHEN; CDR2 reads SYDVKM. This CDR3 spans 15 amino acids. Trimming left V 5 bases short and J 4 bases short, with 17 bases between. In DNA form, the CDR3 reads TGTGCCAGCAGTAGCTACAGCCTCGAGGGCTATGGCTACACCTTC. Its protein is CASSSYSLEGYGYTF.

CDR3 region: CASSVVEGNTIYF. CDR3 nucleotide sequence: TGTGCCAGCAGCGTAGTAGAGGGAAACACCATATATTTT. The rearrangement uses TRBV9 and TRBJ1-3; D gene ambiguous. Trimming pared 0 bases from V and 4 bases from J, leaving 5 bases between. Germline V gene data show CDR1 as SGDLS and CDR2 as YYNGEE. The CDR3 length is 13 residues.

For the CDR3, the DNA is TGTGCCAGCAGCCGAGACACATACACTGAAGCTTTCTTT. Protein sequence: CASSRDTYTEAFF. The rearrangement links TRBV9 to TRBJ1-1; D call uncertain. The V gene's germline CDR1 is SGDLS and CDR2 YYNGEE. V dropped 4 bases and J dropped 3 bases, with 10 bases sitting between them. The CDR3 spans 13 residues.

The J gene is TRBJ1-2, the V gene TRBV27; the D is unclear. With 8 bases removed from V and 5 bases from J, the gap between germline ends came to 12 bases. This CDR3 region has 12 residues. Germline-derived CDR1 and CDR2 are MNHEY and SMNVEV (reference sequence). CDR3 loop: CASRVGAYGYTF. DNA of the CDR3: TGTGCCAGCCGTGTGGGCGCGTATGGCTACACCTTC.

The chain couples TRBV5-1 to TRBJ2-7; weak D call: TRBD1 (5 bases). CDR3 length: 14 residues. The germline V and J ends were trimmed by 2 bases and 0 bases, with 9 bases remaining between them. CDR1 and CDR2 (germline): SGHRS, YFSETQ. The CDR3 bases are TGCGCCAGCAGCTTTCAGGGTAGCTCCTACGAGCAGTACTTC. Its protein product is CASSFQGSSYEQYF.

The chain carries TRBV4-1 and TRBJ2-1, with a weak D call TRBD2 (6 bases). Germline V gene lookup returns CDR1 MGHRA and CDR2 YSYEKL. There are 16 residues in the CDR3. Trimming pared 4 bases from V and 7 bases from J, leaving 20 bases between. Here the CDR3 DNA reads TGCGCCAGCAGCCCTTTATTAAGTACGGGAGTAAATGAGCAGTTCTTC. As protein: CASSPLLSTGVNEQFF.

The chain combines TRBV7-2 with TRBJ1-4, with 7 bases lining up with TRBD1. Germline V gene sequence: CDR1 SGHTA, CDR2 FQGNSA. The junction had 3 bases not matched to a gene; V was cut back by 1 base and J by 7 bases. The CDR3 extends over 14 amino acids. The chain's CDR3 is CASSLEQGSEKLFF. The CDR3 DNA reads as TGTGCCAGCAGCTTAGAACAGGGGAGTGAAAAACTGTTTTTT.

The chain links TRBV10-1 to TRBJ2-2; TRBD1 is a possible D gene (8 bases). The CDR3 is 15 residues long. Germline CDR1 WNHNN, CDR2 SYGVQD (reference sequence). With 5 bases removed from V and 6 bases from J, the gap between germline ends came to 16 bases. CDR3 in amino acids: CASSKDRGGSGELFF. The CDR3 DNA sequence: TGCGCCAGCAGTAAAGACAGGGGAGGGTCCGGGGAGCTGTTTTTT.

This chain connects TRBV7-9 to TRBJ1-3, with a weak D call TRBD1 (6 bases). The length of the CDR3 is 15 residues. CDR1 and CDR2 (germline): SEHNR, FQNEAQ (reference sequence). V was trimmed by 2 bases and J by 0 bases, leaving 8 bases between them. CDR3 loop: CASSLRTVSGNTIYF. The CDR3 DNA reads as TGTGCCAGCAGCTTACGGACAGTCTCTGGAAACACCATATATTTT.

The rearrangement joins TRBV7-2 to TRBJ2-2; D is undetermined. The CDR3 sequence is 15 residues long. The germline V gene encodes CDR1 SGHTA and CDR2 FQGNSA. V dropped 5 bases and J dropped 1 base, with 11 bases sitting between them. CDR3 in amino acids: CASSPQSGNTGELFF. Here the CDR3 DNA reads TGTGCCAGCAGCCCTCAGTCAGGGAACACCGGGGAGCTGTTTTTT.

This chain joins TRBV5-4 and TRBJ2-7, with D perhaps TRBD1 (5 bases). Germline V gene sequence: CDR1 SGHNT, CDR2 YYREEE (reference sequence). The CDR3 contains 13 residues. V gave up 2 bases and J gave up 1 base, with 7 bases separating them. CDR3 loop: CASSLAGSYEQYF. The CDR3, as DNA: TGTGCCAGCAGCTTAGCAGGGTCCTACGAGCAGTACTTC. Full variable domain (missing parts from reference TRBV5-4 and TRBJ2-7): ETGVTQSPTHLIKTRGQQVTLRCSSQSGHNTVSWYQQALGQGPQFIFQYYREEENGRGNFPPRFSGLQFPNYSSELNVNALELDDSALYLCASSLAGSYEQYFGPGTRLTVT.

This chain links TRBV27 with TRBJ2-1; no reliable D call. The CDR3 runs 16 residues. Trimming shortened V by 6 bases and J by 8 bases, and 23 bases separated the two germline ends. CDR1 and CDR2 from the germline V gene are MNHEY and SMNVEV (reference sequence). The CDR3 loop is CASSKPGQLVSDEQFF. CDR3 nucleotides: TGTGCCAGCAGCAAACCGGGTCAGCTCGTATCGGATGAGCAGTTCTTC.

The chain combines TRBV19 with TRBJ1-2; D perhaps matches TRBD1 (5 bases). In germline, CDR1 is LNHDA, CDR2 SQIVND (reference sequence). The V gene lost 7 bases and the J gene lost 4 bases, with 13 bases spanning the gap. This CDR3 is 13 amino acids long. The DNA of the CDR3 is TGTGCCAGTACGAGGGGAAAAACCTATGGCTACACCTTC. It translates to CASTRGKTYGYTF.

The chain links TRBV6-5 to TRBJ2-1; D possibly corresponds to TRBD2 (6 bases). Germline V gene lookup returns CDR1 MNHEY and CDR2 SVGAGI. V lost 4 bases and J 6 bases, leaving 16 bases between the germline ends. The CDR3 is 15 residues long. The CDR3 bases are TGTGCCAGCAGTTCAGGCGGGGTGGGTTTCAATGAGCAGTTCTTC. This encodes CASSSGGVGFNEQFF.

The V gene is TRBV10-1, the J gene TRBJ1-1; 8 positions match TRBD1. CDR1 is WNHNN and CDR2 is SYGVQD in the germline V gene (reference sequence). This CDR3 contains 13 residues. V lost 6 bases and J lost 3; bases outside the gene matches: 3. The CDR3 sequence is CASSSQGDTEAFF. CDR3 bases: TGCGCCAGCAGCTCACAGGGGGACACTGAAGCTTTCTTT.

The J gene is TRBJ2-7, the V gene TRBV4-2, with a possible D match to TRBD1 (6 bases). Germline V gene lookup returns CDR1 LGHNA and CDR2 YNFKEQ. Trimming pared 0 bases from V and 3 bases from J, leaving 9 bases between. The CDR3 runs 14 residues. The CDR3 DNA reads TGTGCCAGCAGCCAAGAGCGGACAGTCTACGAGCAGTACTTC. Amino acids: CASSQERTVYEQYF.

The chain combines TRBV5-4 with TRBJ2-7; tentatively, D is TRBD2 (6 bases). V lost 0 bases to trimming and J lost 7 bases, with 17 bases between them. The CDR3 spans 15 residues. CDR1 is SGHNT and CDR2 is YYREEE in the germline V gene (reference sequence). CDR3 residues: CASSLDGGTGREQYF. DNA for the CDR3: TGTGCCAGCAGCTTGGATGGGGGGACCGGAAGAGAGCAGTACTTC. The variable domain in full, completed from reference TRBV5-4 and TRBJ2-7, reads ETGVTQSPTHLIKTRGQQVTLRCSSQSGHNTVSWYQQALGQGPQFIFQYYREEENGRGNFPPRFSGLQFPNYSSELNVNALELDDSALYLCASSLDGGTGREQYFGPGTRLTVT.

The chain employs TRBV7-2 and TRBJ2-4; 7 bases are a match to TRBD2. Germline V lookup: CDR1 SGHTA, CDR2 FQGNSA. The junction had 12 bases not matched to a gene; V was cut back by 7 bases and J by 0 bases. This CDR3 is built from 17 residues. The CDR3 sequence is CASTAAGTDLAKNIQYF. CDR3 nucleotide sequence: TGTGCCAGCACCGCAGCGGGGACGGACCTAGCCAAAAACATTCAGTACTTC.

This sequence joins TRBV6-5 and TRBJ1-1; D not certain. Germline loops: CDR1 MNHEY, CDR2 SVGAGI. The CDR3 spans 14 residues. Trimming left V 6 bases short and J 5 bases short, with 16 bases between. CDR3 protein: CASSLGRDRTEAFF. In DNA form, the CDR3 reads TGTGCCAGCAGCTTGGGGAGGGATCGGACTGAAGCTTTCTTT.

The chain combines TRBV27 with TRBJ2-1; 7 nucleotides line up with TRBD2. CDR3 length: 13 amino acids. Unmatched junction bases numbered 8, after V lost 8 bases and J lost 7 bases. CDR1 and CDR2 (germline): MNHEY, SMNVEV (reference sequence). The chain's CDR3 is CASGGLVRNEQFF. The DNA for the CDR3 is TGTGCCAGCGGAGGACTAGTCAGGAATGAGCAGTTCTTC.

The V gene is TRBV5-1, the J gene TRBJ2-5; D unclear. CDR3 size: 15 residues. Germline V gives CDR1 SGHRS, CDR2 YFSETQ. Trimming removed 0 bases at V and 5 bases at J, with 14 bases between. As DNA, the CDR3 is TGCGCCAGCAGCTTGGAGTTGTCACACGGCGAGACCCAGTACTTC. The encoded protein is CASSLELSHGETQYF.

This chain connects TRBV29-1 to TRBJ2-5, with TRBD2 matching 9 bases. Looked up from germline, CDR1 is SQVTM and CDR2 is ANQGSEA. The CDR3 length is 14 residues. The V gene end was trimmed by 7 bases and the J gene end by 5 bases; junction bases not matched to a gene: 11. The CDR3 spells CSDVSAGGLETQYF. In nucleotides, the CDR3 is TGCAGCGACGTATCAGCGGGGGGCTTGGAGACCCAGTACTTC.

This rearrangement joins TRBV7-8 to TRBJ2-6; D is ambiguous. CDR3 length: 16 amino acids. Trimming took 8 bases from V and 0 from J, leaving 14 bases between them. Per the germline V gene, CDR1 is SGHVS and CDR2 is FQNEAQ. The CDR3 DNA follows: TGTGCCAGCTCGAGAGGCAGCTACTCTGGGGCCAACGTCCTGACTTTC. Translated: CASSRGSYSGANVLTF.